This TCR beta chain was documented in a study of naive and memory T cell subsets. The beta constant-region primer was an equimolar mix of two oligonucleotides covering TRBC1 and TRBC2. Ligated cDNA was amplified by four rounds of PCR with nested alpha and beta constant-region primers and SP2. TCRdb redid the calling of the UMI-ligation and nested PCR reads with MiXCR, one entry per CDR3 protein. In the table there are about 4,200 distinct CDR3 sequences, roughly 5.6% of which are singletons. CD4 T cells were positively selected, then CD8 T cells from the CD4-negative fraction. Four subsets defined by CD45RA and CD27 were sorted after CD3, CD4, CD8 and live/dead staining. Effector memory cells were sorted as CD45RA-CD27-, EMRA cells as CD45RA+CD27-. There are 15 residues in the CDR3. V lost 0 bases and J lost 1, with 12 bases in between. Germline loops: CDR1 GTSNPN, CDR2 SVGIG (reference sequence).

This clonotype was sampled from a human donor in good health. The rearrangement uses TRBV30 and TRBJ1-1, with D possibly being TRBD1 (5 bases). Sequencing was carried out using effector memory CD8+ T cells from blood. Documented subset: effector memory, CD45RA- CD27-. CDR3 sequence reads: CAWSVKGPGNTEAFF. Here the CDR3 DNA reads TGTGCCTGGAGTGTAAAGGGACCTGGGAACACTGAAGCTTTCTTT.